This TCR beta chain stems from a study of blood T cell repertoires in COVID-19. Study background: T cells, B-cell-depleted T cells, or PBMCs supplied cDNA or gDNA.

Data came from immunoSEQ multiplex PCR; TCRdb stores just in-frame clones and leaves some out. The sample yields roughly 150,000 clones, around four fifths seen once. Participants had their cohort set by participant-reported clinical history. The CDR3 loop spans 15 amino acids. Trimming pared 4 bases from V and 0 bases from J, leaving 13 bases between. The receptor was isolated from a woman aged 45-65 years who had recovered from COVID-19. Sequenced input: PBMCs or T cells enriched from blood (not recorded which). The chain carries TRBV5-3 and TRBJ2-5; D possibly corresponds to TRBD1 (6 bases). TRBV5-3 is designated an ORF whose function remains uncertain. CDR3 region: CARSTVGTHQETQYF. CDR3 nucleotide sequence: TGTGCCAGAAGCACCGTTGGGACACACCAAGAGACCCAGTACTTC.